These 25 T cell receptor beta chains share one sample of origin, sequenced in a study of blood T cell repertoires in COVID-19. Assay: immunoSEQ multiplex PCR; the TCRdb copy retains only in-frame clones and omits some. The repertoire has over 200,000 clones, roughly 86% of them found once; the top ten carry more than 0.55%. Sequenced: peripheral blood. These receptors came from a human donor in a cohort sampled during active COVID-19.

This chain uses TRBV28 with TRBJ2-7; 9 positions agree with TRBD1. CDR1 is MDHEN, CDR2 SYDVKM, per germline. J was trimmed by 1 base and V by 8 bases; bases with no gene match: 6. This CDR3 is 14 amino acids long. Here the CDR3 DNA reads TGTGCCAGCGTATCGGGGACAGGGTCCTACGAGCAGTACTTC. It codes for CASVSGTGSYEQYF.

The chain combines TRBV7-9 with TRBJ2-1; TRBD1 matches 11 bases. CDR1 and CDR2 from the germline V gene are SEHNR and FQNEAQ (reference sequence). The V gene end was trimmed by 5 bases and the J gene end by 6 bases; junction bases not matched to a gene: 12. The CDR3 spans 17 residues. CDR3 region: CASSPVGPGQGVNEQFF. In nucleotides, the CDR3 is TGTGCCAGCAGCCCGGTCGGGCCGGGACAGGGGGTCAATGAGCAGTTCTTC.

V usage is TRBV5-5 and J usage is TRBJ1-4, with TRBD1 matching 8 bases. Germline CDR1 and CDR2: SGHKS and YYEKEE (reference sequence). With V trimmed by 4 bases and J by 5 bases, 7 bases remained unmatched. The CDR3 covers 15 residues. CDR3: CASSPYRGRNEKLFF. CDR3 sequence (DNA): TGTGCCAGCAGCCCCTACAGGGGGAGGAATGAAAAACTGTTTTTT.

This clone was counted once. The rearrangement links TRBV6-2 or TRBV6-3 to TRBJ2-3; no firm D call. Germline assignment: CDR1 MNHEY and CDR2 SVGEGT. The CDR3 sequence is 13 residues long. V shed 2 bases and J shed 1 base, with 4 bases lying between them. CDR3 residues: CASSYRGTDTQYF. CDR3 nucleotide sequence: TGTGCCAGCAGTTACCGCGGCACAGATACGCAGTATTTT.

This clone was picked up one time. The rearrangement uses TRBV9 and TRBJ2-3; D gene unclear. Germline V gene lookup returns CDR1 SGDLS and CDR2 YYNGEE. V lost 1 base and J lost 6, with 12 bases in between. The CDR3 is 14 residues long. This CDR3 reads CASSVSRSRDTQYF. DNA of the CDR3: TGTGCCAGCAGCGTAAGTAGGAGTCGGGATACGCAGTATTTT.

V is TRBV9 and J is TRBJ2-3; 8 positions match TRBD2. CDR3 length equals 16 residues. Germline-derived CDR1 and CDR2 are SGDLS and YYNGEE. The trim removed 0 bases at V and 6 bases at J, leaving 9 bases unmatched. CDR3 nucleotides: TGTGCCAGCAGCGTAGGGGAGCGGGAGATTTCGGATACGCAGTATTTT. Its protein product is CASSVGEREISDTQYF. The whole variable domain, remainder taken from reference TRBV9 and TRBJ2-3, is DSGVTQTPKHLITATGQRVTLRCSPRSGDLSVYWYQQSLDQGLQFLIQYYNGEERAKGNILERFSAQQFPDLHSELNLSSLELGDSALYFCASSVGEREISDTQYFGPGTRLTVL.

The gene calls are TRBV5-1 and TRBJ2-7; D may be TRBD2 (6 bases). V was cut by 6 bases and J by 6 bases, with 22 bases left in between. This CDR3 is built from 15 residues. Germline V CDR1 and CDR2: SGHRS, YFSETQ. In DNA, the CDR3 is TGCGCCAGCAAGATGAGTAGGGGAGGCGGACTCGAGCAGTACTTC. As protein: CASKMSRGGGLEQYF.

The chain links TRBV20-1 to TRBJ2-1, with 9 bases identical to TRBD2. This CDR3 region has 17 residues. Germline trimming cut 3 bases from V and 8 bases from J; bases unmatched to any gene: 17. Germline CDR1 is DFQATT and CDR2 is SNEGSKA (reference sequence). The CDR3 protein is CSASATTSGRVRHEQFF. The CDR3 bases are TGCAGTGCTAGTGCCACGACTAGCGGAAGGGTAAGGCATGAGCAGTTCTTC.

The V and J genes are TRBV10-3 and TRBJ1-1; D might be TRBD1 (6 bases). The CDR3 is made up of 12 amino acids. The V gene's germline CDR1 is ENHRY and CDR2 SYGVKD. The ends were cut back, 10 bases at V and 8 bases at J, with 17 bases in the middle. This CDR3 is CATNQQGAEAFF. CDR3 DNA: TGTGCCACCAACCAACAGGGAGCCGAAGCTTTCTTT.

The rearrangement joins TRBV4-3 to TRBJ1-2, with D perhaps matching TRBD1 (6 bases). V was cut by 2 bases and J by 0 bases, with 10 bases left in between. The length of the CDR3 is 15 residues. The germline V gene encodes CDR1 LGHNA and CDR2 YSLEER. This CDR3 reads CASSQTRTANYGYTF. CDR3 coding DNA: TGCGCCAGCAGCCAAACAAGGACAGCTAACTATGGCTACACCTTC.

The CDR3 loop is CASSYRAASYNEQFF. The DNA of the CDR3 is TGTGCCAGCAGTTACCGCGCGGCCTCCTACAATGAGCAGTTCTTC. The rearrangement uses TRBV6-6 and TRBJ2-1, with unresolved D. V shed 2 bases and J shed 0 bases, with 8 bases lying between them. This CDR3 spans 15 amino acids. From germline, CDR1 is MNHNY and CDR2 SVGAGI (reference sequence).

This rearrangement joins TRBV14 to TRBJ2-7, with unresolved D. The CDR3 contains 12 residues. With 1 base removed from V and 6 bases from J, the gap between germline ends came to 7 bases. In germline, CDR1 is SGHDN, CDR2 FVKESK. Written as DNA, the CDR3 is TGTGCCAGCAGCCAAGGTGGGCCCGAGCAGTACTTC. It codes for CASSQGGPEQYF.

The chain couples TRBV20-1 to TRBJ2-7; TRBD2 aligns across 8 bases. The CDR3 is 11 residues long. V trimming: 8 bases; J trimming: 5 bases; junction bases outside the gene matches: 5. Per germline, CDR1 DFQATT and CDR2 SNEGSKA (reference sequence). The CDR3 DNA sequence: TGCAGTCCTCGGGGGGGCCACGAGCAGTACTTC. This codes for CSPRGGHEQYF.

The chain recombines TRBV7-9 with TRBJ1-2; 9 nucleotides match TRBD1. CDR3 length equals 17 residues. Germline loops: CDR1 SEHNR, CDR2 FQNEAQ (reference sequence). J lost 5 bases, V lost 1 base, and 11 bases had no gene match. CDR3 sequence reads: CASSLEWDRVNSYGYTF. The CDR3 DNA is TGTGCCAGCAGCTTAGAATGGGACAGGGTCAACTCATATGGCTACACCTTC.

A word on this clone: The same CDR3 also results from other DNA sequences found in this sample. The V gene is TRBV5-1, the J gene TRBJ1-1; weak D call: TRBD1 (6 bases). CDR1 SGHRS and CDR2 YFSETQ come from the germline V gene. This CDR3 region has 14 residues. V was cut by 3 bases and J by 1 base, with 10 bases left in between. The CDR3 protein is CASSSGQPNTEAFF. The CDR3 bases are TGCGCCAGCAGCTCAGGACAGCCGAACACTGAAGCTTTCTTT.

V is TRBV2 and J is TRBJ2-5; 8 bases are a match to TRBD1. V lost 3 bases and J lost 14; bases outside the gene matches: 5. Germline V gives CDR1 SNHLY, CDR2 FYNNEI. The CDR3 totals 11 residues. The DNA for the CDR3 is TGTGCCAGCAGTGATAGGACAGGGTCTTACTTC. This encodes CASSDRTGSYF.

V gene TRBV6-1 combines with J gene TRBJ1-1, with D unresolved. Trimming took off 1 base at V and 0 bases at J, with 9 bases between the two ends. CDR3 length: 15 residues. Germline CDR1 MNHNS, CDR2 SASEGT. The CDR3 loop is CASSEEAVMNTEAFF. As DNA, the CDR3 is TGTGCCAGCAGTGAAGAGGCGGTCATGAACACTGAAGCTTTCTTT.

CDR3 in amino acids: CASSVSDRGYEQYF. The CDR3 DNA sequence: TGTGCCAGCAGCGTCTCCGACCGAGGCTACGAGCAGTACTTC. This chain joins TRBV9 and TRBJ2-7; D uncertain. Germline CDR1 SGDLS, CDR2 YYNGEE. This CDR3 comprises 14 residues. Trimming left V 2 bases short and J 3 bases short, with 12 bases between.

This chain links TRBV7-3 with TRBJ2-7, with a tentative D call TRBD2 (6 bases). Germline V CDR1 and CDR2: SGHTA, FQGTGA. This CDR3 contains 14 residues. The V and J ends lost 5 bases and 2 bases respectively, with 13 bases between them. The CDR3 sequence: CASSPGGGTYEQYF. In DNA, the CDR3 is TGTGCCAGCAGCCCGGGTGGGGGGACCTACGAGCAGTACTTC.

CDR3 residues: CASSYTTSLMETQYF. The CDR3 nucleotides read TGTGCCAGCAGCTACACGACTAGCTTAATGGAGACCCAGTACTTC. This chain connects TRBV27 to TRBJ2-5; 7 bases line up with TRBD2. Germline CDR1 reads MNHEY; CDR2 reads SMNVEV (reference sequence). J lost 5 bases, V lost 6 bases, and 12 bases had no gene match. The CDR3 covers 15 residues.

This clone appeared once. The V and J genes are TRBV12-3 or TRBV12-4 and TRBJ1-1, with TRBD1 identical over 7 bases. J gave up 7 bases and V 5 bases, and 4 bases lay outside the gene matches. The CDR3 runs to 12 residues. The CDR3 coding sequence is TGTGCCAGCAGTCTACAGGGGTTTGAAGCTTTCTTT. This translates into CASSLQGFEAFF.

This clone was counted a few times. J is TRBJ2-7 and V is TRBV4-1; 13 nucleotides line up with TRBD2. The length of the CDR3 is 14 residues. The V and J ends lost 6 bases and 4 bases, in that order; junction bases with no gene match: 3. Germline V lookup: CDR1 MGHRA, CDR2 YSYEKL. The CDR3 spells CASSRTSGGYEQYF. DNA for the CDR3: TGCGCCAGCAGTCGGACTAGCGGGGGTTACGAGCAGTACTTC.

The chain links TRBV6-1 to TRBJ2-6, with 8 nucleotides matching TRBD1. CDR3 length: 16 amino acids. J lost 0 bases, V lost 4 bases, and 2 bases had no gene match. Germline V gene lookup returns CDR1 MNHNS and CDR2 SASEGT. The CDR3 loop is CASSATGVSGANVLTF. The CDR3 nucleotides read TGTGCCAGCAGTGCGACAGGGGTCTCTGGGGCCAACGTCCTGACTTTC.

This chain links TRBV6-2 or TRBV6-3 with TRBJ2-3, with a weak D call TRBD2 (5 bases). The CDR3 is made up of 13 amino acids. V shed 0 bases and J shed 10 bases, with 11 bases lying between them. Germline values: CDR1 MNHEY, CDR2 SVGEGT. Written as DNA, the CDR3 is TGTGCCAGCAGTTACTCGTATCGGGGTGCGCAGTATTTT. Translating it yields CASSYSYRGAQYF.

This sequence joins TRBV7-3 and TRBJ2-7, with D hard to call. This CDR3 comprises 14 residues. Germline V gene sequence: CDR1 SGHTA, CDR2 FQGTGA. Trimming stripped 4 bases from V and 6 bases from J, with 16 bases between. The CDR3 here is CASSSSGSGGEQYF. The CDR3, as DNA: TGTGCCAGCAGCTCCTCAGGATCTGGTGGCGAGCAGTACTTC.